The T cell receptor (beta chain) described here comes from a study of OX40 agonist ivuxolimab in advanced cancers. Study-level findings and limits: In the 0.1-3.0 mg/kg groups, partial responders showed among the lowest expansion. The study found that CD8+ T cells averaged more expanded clones than CD4+.

Profiling relied on immunoSEQ multiplex PCR, and the TCRdb table lists in-frame clones only, not all of them. This sample yields 40,000 to 55,000 clones, of which approximately 90% are seen a single time; 5.5% to 7.5% belongs to the top ten. This CDR3 is 11 amino acids long. The V end lost 6 bases, the J end lost 8 bases, and 10 bases lay between the germline ends. CDR1 MDHEN and CDR2 SYDVKM come from the germline V gene. In regard to this clone: No antigen is known for it.

V is TRBV28 and J is TRBJ1-2; the D is unclear. Source: CD4+ or CD8+ T cells sorted from blood, taken in a trial of the OX40 agonist ivuxolimab. This sequence originates from an adult with an advanced solid tumor such as melanoma, head and neck, liver or kidney cancer. CDR3 nucleotide sequence: TGTGCCAGCAGCTCCAAGGTCGGCTACACCTTC. As protein: CASSSKVGYTF.